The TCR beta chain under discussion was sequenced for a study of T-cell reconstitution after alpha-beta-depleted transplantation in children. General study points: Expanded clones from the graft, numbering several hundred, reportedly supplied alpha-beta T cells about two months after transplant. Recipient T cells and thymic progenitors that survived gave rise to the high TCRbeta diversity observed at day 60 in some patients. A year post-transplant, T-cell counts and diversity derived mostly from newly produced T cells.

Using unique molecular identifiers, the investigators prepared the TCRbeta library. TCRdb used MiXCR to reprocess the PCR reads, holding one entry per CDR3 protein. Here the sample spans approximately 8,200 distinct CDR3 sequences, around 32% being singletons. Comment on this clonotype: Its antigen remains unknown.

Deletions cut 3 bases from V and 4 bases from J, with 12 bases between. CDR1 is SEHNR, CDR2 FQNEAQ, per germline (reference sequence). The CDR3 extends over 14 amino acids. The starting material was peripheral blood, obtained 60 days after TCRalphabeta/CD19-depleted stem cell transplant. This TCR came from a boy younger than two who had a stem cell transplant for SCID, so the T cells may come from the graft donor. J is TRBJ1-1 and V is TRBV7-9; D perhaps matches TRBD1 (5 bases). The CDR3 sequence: CASSFLGVPTEAFF. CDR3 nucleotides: TGTGCCAGCAGCTTCTTAGGGGTCCCCACTGAAGCTTTCTTT.